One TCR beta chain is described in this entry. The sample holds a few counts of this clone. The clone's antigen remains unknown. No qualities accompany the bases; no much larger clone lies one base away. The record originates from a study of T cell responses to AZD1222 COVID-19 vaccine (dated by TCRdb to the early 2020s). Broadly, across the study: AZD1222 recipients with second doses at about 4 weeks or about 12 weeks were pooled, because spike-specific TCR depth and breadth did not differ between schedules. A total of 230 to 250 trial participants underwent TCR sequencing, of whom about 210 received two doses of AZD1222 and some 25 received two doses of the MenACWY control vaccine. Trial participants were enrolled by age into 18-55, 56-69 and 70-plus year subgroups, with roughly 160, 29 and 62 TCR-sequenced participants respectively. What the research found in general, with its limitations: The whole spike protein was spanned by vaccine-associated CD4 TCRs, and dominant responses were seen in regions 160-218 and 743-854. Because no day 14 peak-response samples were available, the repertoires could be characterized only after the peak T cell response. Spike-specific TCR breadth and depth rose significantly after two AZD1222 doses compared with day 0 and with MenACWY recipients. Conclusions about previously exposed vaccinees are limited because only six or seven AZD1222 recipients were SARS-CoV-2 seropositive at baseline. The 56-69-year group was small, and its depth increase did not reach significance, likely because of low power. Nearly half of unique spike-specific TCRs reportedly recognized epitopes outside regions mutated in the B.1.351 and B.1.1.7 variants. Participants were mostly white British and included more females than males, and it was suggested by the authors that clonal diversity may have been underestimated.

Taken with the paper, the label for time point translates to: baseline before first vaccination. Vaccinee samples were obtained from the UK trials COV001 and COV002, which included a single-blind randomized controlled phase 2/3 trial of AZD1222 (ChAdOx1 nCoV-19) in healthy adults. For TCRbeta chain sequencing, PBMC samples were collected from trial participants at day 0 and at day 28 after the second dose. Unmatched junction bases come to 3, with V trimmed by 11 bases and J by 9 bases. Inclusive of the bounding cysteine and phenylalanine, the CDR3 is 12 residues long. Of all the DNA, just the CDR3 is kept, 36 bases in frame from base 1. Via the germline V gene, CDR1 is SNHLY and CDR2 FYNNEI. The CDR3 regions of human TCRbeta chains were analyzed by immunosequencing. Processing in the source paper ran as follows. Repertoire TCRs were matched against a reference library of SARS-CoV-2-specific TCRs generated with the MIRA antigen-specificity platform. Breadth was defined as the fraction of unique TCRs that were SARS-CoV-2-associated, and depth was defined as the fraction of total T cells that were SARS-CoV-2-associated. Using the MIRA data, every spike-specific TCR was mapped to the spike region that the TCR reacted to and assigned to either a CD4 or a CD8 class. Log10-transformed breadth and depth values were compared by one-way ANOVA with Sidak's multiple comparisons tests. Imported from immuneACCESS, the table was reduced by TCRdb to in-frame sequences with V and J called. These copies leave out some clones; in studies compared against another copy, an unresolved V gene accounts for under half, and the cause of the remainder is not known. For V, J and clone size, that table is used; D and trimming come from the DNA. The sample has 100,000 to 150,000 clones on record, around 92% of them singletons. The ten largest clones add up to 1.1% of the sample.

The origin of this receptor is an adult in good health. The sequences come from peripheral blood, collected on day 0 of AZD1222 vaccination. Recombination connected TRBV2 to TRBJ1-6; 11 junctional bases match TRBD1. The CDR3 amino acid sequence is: CAGQGAGSPLHF. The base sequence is TGTGCCGGACAGGGGGCAGGTTCACCCCTCCACTTT.